Ten or more counts support the clone carrying this TCR beta chain. Its antigen remains unknown. The data are from a study of breast tumors, draining lymph nodes, adjacent tissues. Overall study findings and caveats: Luminal-like breast cancer showed significantly greater tumor-nontumor repertoire similarity than basal-like breast cancer did. Tumor repertoires ranked between lymph nodes and nontumor tissue in diversity, with V and J gene preferences.

TCRdb analysed the multiplex PCR reads with MiXCR anew, one entry per CDR3 protein. The table has around 150,000 distinct CDR3 sequences, over 25% seen once. Breast cancer patients provided tissue from their axillary draining lymph nodes. CDR3 length equals 15 residues. Looked up from germline, CDR1 is DFQATT and CDR2 is SNEGSKA (reference sequence). V shed 6 bases, J shed 0 bases, and the junction held 8 bases outside the gene matches. The receptor was isolated from a female donor with breast cancer. Some clones in this sample may be carry-over from other donors' samples. This rearrangement joins TRBV20-1 to TRBJ1-1; 9 nucleotides agree with TRBD1. Sample: axillary lymph node tissue. CDR3 residues: CSASDRGNMNTEAFF. CDR3 coding DNA: TGCAGTGCCTCGGACAGGGGCAACATGAACACTGAAGCTTTCTTT.